The entry below describes one T cell receptor beta chain. What it binds is not known. This sample is part of a study of cytomegalovirus exposure and HLA in healthy donors. Broader study findings: The productive fraction for most TCR beta V segments was about 87% or about 30% in an earlier analysis. V- and J-gene trimming in TCR beta was tied to a missense DCLRE1C variant by an analysis performed later.

The PCR was carried out with 60 Vbeta primers and 13 Jbeta primers. As handled by the study authors: Unique TCR beta chains numbered approximately 76 million in a later analysis, with some 9.9 million shared. Sequencing was performed with immunoSEQ multiplex PCR; in TCRdb, only in-frame clones are kept and a portion is missing. V, J and clone size were drawn from that table, and D and trimming were deduced from the DNA. The sample lists fewer than 200,000 clones, about 78% occurring once. This CDR3 has 12 amino acids. CDR1 GTSNPN and CDR2 SVGIG come from the germline V gene (reference sequence). V was trimmed by 5 bases and J by 5 bases, leaving 12 bases between them.

This clonotype was obtained from a man between 35 and 55 years old in good health and CMV-seronegative. The chain is built from TRBV30 and TRBJ2-5; unclear D gene. Source material: PBMCs. This CDR3 reads CAWQLVPETQYF. As DNA, the CDR3 is TGTGCCTGGCAGCTAGTACCCGAGACCCAGTACTTC.